This T cell receptor (beta chain) is drawn from a study of regulatory T cells in long-lasting Graves disease. Across the whole study: Antithyroid drug exposure in newly diagnosed Graves' patients had lasted under 3 months.

Findings and limits, study-wide: New patients shared roughly 1,000 public clonotypes, and persistent patients shared more, with about 2,500. Persistent disease showed a preference for TRBV28, TRBJ1-2 and TRBJ2-5.

Many counts were recorded for this clonotype. Its target is not known. According to the study, TCR beta libraries were built with iRepertoire HTBI primers and CDR3-region Arm-PCR. One entry per CDR3 protein results from TCRdb running MiXCR on the multiplex PCR reads. The table records about 540,000 distinct CDR3 sequences, roughly 12% of them present only once. The CDR3 has 14 amino acids. Germline lookup yields CDR1 DFQATT and CDR2 SNEGSKA (reference sequence). Trimming took 4 bases from V and 2 from J, leaving 15 bases between them. Sample time point: newly diagnosed GD, antithyroid drugs for less than 3 months. PBMCs were the source of the RNA used for TCR sequencing. These records were also assigned to another study, of T cells in Graves' hyperthyroidism and ophthalmopathy.

The specimen comprised peripheral blood mononuclear cells (PBMCs), sampled at new diagnosis, from a patient treated with antithyroid drugs. The clonotype was recovered from a young man with Graves disease. The chain carries TRBV20-1 and TRBJ2-7, with D possibly TRBD1 on 6 matching bases. CDR3 nucleotide sequence: TGCAGTGCTACCCTACAACAGGGTACCTACGAGCAGTACTTC. It specifies CSATLQQGTYEQYF.